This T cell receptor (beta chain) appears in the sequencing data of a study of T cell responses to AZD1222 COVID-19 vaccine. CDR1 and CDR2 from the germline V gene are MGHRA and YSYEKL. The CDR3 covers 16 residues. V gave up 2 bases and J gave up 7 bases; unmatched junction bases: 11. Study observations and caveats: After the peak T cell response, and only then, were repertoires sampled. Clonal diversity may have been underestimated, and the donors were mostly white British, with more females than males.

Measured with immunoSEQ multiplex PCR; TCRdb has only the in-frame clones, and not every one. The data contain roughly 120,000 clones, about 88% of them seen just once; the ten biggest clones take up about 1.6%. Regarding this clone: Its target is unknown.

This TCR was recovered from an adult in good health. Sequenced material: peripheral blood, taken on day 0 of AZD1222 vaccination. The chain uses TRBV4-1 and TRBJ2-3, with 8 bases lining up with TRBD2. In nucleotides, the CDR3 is TGCGCCAGCAGCCAATTCAACGGGGGGGCACCATATACGCAGTATTTT. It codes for CASSQFNGGAPYTQYF.